Given below is one T cell receptor beta chain in context. The antigen is undetermined. These data are taken from a study of T cell repertoires in cytomegalovirus infection. Study as a whole: Matching HLA type, along with CMV infection, was indicated by public TCR beta signatures.

Notes on the study in general: The study identified carriers of CMV plus the relevant HLA from cumulative public TCR beta family frequency. Predominance within the ex vivo response was attributable to HLA-C-restricted CMV-specific TCR beta clonotypes.

TCRdb reprocessed the reads with MiXCR, giving one entry per CDR3 protein. This table has 200,000 to 250,000 distinct CDR3 sequences, 10% to 15% appearing once. V lost 6 bases and J 5 bases, leaving 11 bases between the germline ends. Germline CDR1 is SGHRS and CDR2 is YFSETQ. This CDR3 has 13 residues. This clonotype was obtained from a human donor in good health (CMV status not recorded). Some clones in this sample may be carry-over from other donors' samples. Sequencing was done on a sample of PBMCs. This chain joins TRBV5-1 and TRBJ2-2, with D possibly matching TRBD2 (6 bases). CDR3 DNA sequence: TGCGCCAGCAAGGGCGGGGATACCGGGGAGCTGTTTTTT. Amino acids: CASKGGDTGELFF.